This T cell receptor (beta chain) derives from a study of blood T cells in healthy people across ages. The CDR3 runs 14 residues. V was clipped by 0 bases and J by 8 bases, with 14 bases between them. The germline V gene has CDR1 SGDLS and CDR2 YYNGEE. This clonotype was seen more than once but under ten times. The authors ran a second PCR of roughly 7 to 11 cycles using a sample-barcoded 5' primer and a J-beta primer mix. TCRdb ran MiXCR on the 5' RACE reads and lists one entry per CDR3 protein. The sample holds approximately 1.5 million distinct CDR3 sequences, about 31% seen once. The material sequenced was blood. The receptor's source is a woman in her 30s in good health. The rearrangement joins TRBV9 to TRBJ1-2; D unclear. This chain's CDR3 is CASSVGTVAHGYTF. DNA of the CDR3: TGTGCCAGCAGCGTAGGGACTGTCGCCCACGGCTACACCTTC.